This T cell receptor (beta chain) stems from a study of regulatory T cells in long-lasting Graves disease. The CDR3 totals 15 residues. Trimming pared 6 bases from V and 2 bases from J, leaving 13 bases between. Germline V gene lookup returns CDR1 KGHSH and CDR2 LQKENI. Relying on iRepertoire HTBI primers and Arm-PCR of CDR3 regions, the team built TCR beta libraries. TCRdb reprocessed the multiplex PCR reads with MiXCR, giving one entry per CDR3 protein. The sample has roughly 430,000 distinct CDR3 sequences, roughly a fifth seen once. This sample's time point: persistent/refractory GD, antithyroid drugs over 5 years with positive TRAb. The TCR library was made from RNA extracted from PBMCs. This clonotype was counted ten times or more.

The chain combines TRBV18 with TRBJ2-2, with a weak D call TRBD1 (6 bases). The clonotype was recovered from a female donor with Graves disease. The sequences come from peripheral blood mononuclear cells (PBMCs), collected when the disease was refractory, from a patient treated with antithyroid drugs. The CDR3 nucleotides read TGTGCCAGCTCGCAGGGACAAATTAACACCGGGGAGCTGTTTTTT. It specifies CASSQGQINTGELFF.